A selection of T cell receptor beta chains follows, all from one sample in a study of control samples from healthy donors and cancer patients. Measured with immunoSEQ multiplex PCR; TCRdb has only the in-frame clones, and not every one. Of over 150,000 clones in the sample, roughly 94% were seen once. Sequences were obtained from PBMCs. The receptors come from a man aged 60 to 69 with colorectal cancer. Each CDR3 is given with its conserved first and last residue.

>TRBJ1-3|13|TRBV28
CASSRSSGNTIYF
>TRBJ2-2|14|TRBV7-9
CASSPDSNTGELFF
>TRBJ1-5|13|TRBV29-1
CSAGGQGGQPQHF
>TRBJ2-7|15|TRBV7-2
CASSLRQGGLDEQYF
>TRBJ1-2|14|TRBV28
CASSRRGHDYGYTF
>TRBJ2-5|12|TRBV30
CASTWDRVTQYF
>TRBJ1-5|15|TRBV2
CASSEAGGGNQPQHF
>TRBJ1-5|15|TRBV2
CASSVGTGGTQPQHF
>TRBJ1-1|14|TRBV19
CASSIQGRNTEAFF
>TRBJ2-7|18|TRBV7-9
CASSLGVSGGPAAYEQYF
>TRBJ2-1|18|TRBV4-1
CASSPGTSGGASYNEQFF
>TRBJ2-7|11|TRBV11-2
CASTQGYEQYF
>TRBJ2-2|18|TRBV19
CASSSRTSGGRNTGELFF